The subject of this entry is one T cell receptor beta chain. There is no known antigen for this receptor. One base away there is no much larger clone; base qualities are not given. From a lookup of the germline V gene, CDR1 and CDR2 are SGHRS and YFSETQ. CDR3 length: 14 amino acids, cysteine to phenylalanine. The sequence is cut down to CDR3 DNA, 42 bases in frame from base 1. V is pared back by 4 bases and J by 2 bases, with 10 bases lying between the germline termini. TCRbeta CDR3 regions were amplified from genomic DNA using the immunoSEQ Assay, a bias-controlled multiplex PCR. As for the authors' bioinformatics: The number of nucleated cells in each sample was estimated from the amplification of reference gene primers within the assay. To quantify the absolute abundance of each unique TCRbeta CDR3 rearrangement, sequence reads were collapsed and filtered. For each sample, productive Simpson clonality was calculated as the square root of Simpson's diversity index across productive rearrangements. The table was pulled from immuneACCESS by TCRdb, which kept in-frame rearrangements only. Such tables lose some clones; where checked, under half of the loss comes from unresolved V genes, and the rest has no known cause. V and J calls and clone size are copied from that table; D and trimming were computed from the DNA. The sample table lists about 280,000 clones, roughly 91% of them with a count of one. The leading ten clones occupy approximately 10% of the sample.

At one collaborating source in Seattle, patients were enrolled during active infection and were followed longitudinally through the course of disease. The collaborating institutions used their own protocols to collect whole blood in K2EDTA tubes. For TCRbeta analysis, collaborators shipped samples as frozen whole blood, isolated PBMCs, or DNA extracted from either of those sample types. The data originate from a study of blood T cell repertoires in COVID-19 (dated by TCRdb to 2018 to 2021). As for the study more broadly: The collaborator samples originated in the United States, Italy and Spain and spanned the acute and convalescent phases of COVID-19. The samples were drawn from two sources: the first 160 participants of the ongoing ImmuneRACE study, and about 1,300 subjects contributed by 6 global collaborators. The repertoires were made available in a free public database intended to serve as a resource for research on the immune response to SARS-CoV-2. Where available, HLA class I and class II types were obtained from metadata supplied by the sample provider rather than from assay-based typing. Nearly every sample came with metadata listing a de-identified subject ID, COVID-19 status, age in years and sex. Subjects who had been exposed to COVID-19, were actively infected with it, or had recovered from it provided the deeply sampled blood TCRbeta repertoires that made up the dataset. The material from the prospective study consisted of cDNA or gDNA derived from T cells, B-cell-depleted T cells, or PBMCs. Broader findings and caveats from the paper: The quantity of clinical and demographic metadata differed by source and by participant and was supplied without curation.

The specimen was peripheral blood. Recombination connected TRBV5-1 to TRBJ1-5; confidence is insufficient to name the D gene. This sequence was found in a woman aged 25 to 39 with COVID-19, enrolled during active disease. The DNA is TGCGCCAGCAGCACAGTGAGGGGCAATCAGCCCCAGCATTTT. Translated, it reads CASSTVRGNQPQHF.